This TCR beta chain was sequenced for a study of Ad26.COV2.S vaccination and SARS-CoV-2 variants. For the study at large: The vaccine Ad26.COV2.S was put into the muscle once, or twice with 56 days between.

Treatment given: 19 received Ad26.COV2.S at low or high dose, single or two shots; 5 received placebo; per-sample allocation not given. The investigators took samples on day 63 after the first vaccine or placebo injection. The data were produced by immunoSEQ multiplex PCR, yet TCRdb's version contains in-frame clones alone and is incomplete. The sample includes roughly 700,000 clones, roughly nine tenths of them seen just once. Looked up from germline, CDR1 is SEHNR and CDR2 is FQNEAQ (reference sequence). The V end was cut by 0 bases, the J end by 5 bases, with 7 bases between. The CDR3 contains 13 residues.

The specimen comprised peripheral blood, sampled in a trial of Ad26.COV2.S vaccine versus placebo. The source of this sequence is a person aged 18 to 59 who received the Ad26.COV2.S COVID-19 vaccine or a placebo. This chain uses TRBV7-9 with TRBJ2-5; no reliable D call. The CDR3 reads CASSLALRETQYF. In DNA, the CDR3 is TGTGCCAGCAGCTTAGCGCTAAGGGAGACCCAGTACTTC.